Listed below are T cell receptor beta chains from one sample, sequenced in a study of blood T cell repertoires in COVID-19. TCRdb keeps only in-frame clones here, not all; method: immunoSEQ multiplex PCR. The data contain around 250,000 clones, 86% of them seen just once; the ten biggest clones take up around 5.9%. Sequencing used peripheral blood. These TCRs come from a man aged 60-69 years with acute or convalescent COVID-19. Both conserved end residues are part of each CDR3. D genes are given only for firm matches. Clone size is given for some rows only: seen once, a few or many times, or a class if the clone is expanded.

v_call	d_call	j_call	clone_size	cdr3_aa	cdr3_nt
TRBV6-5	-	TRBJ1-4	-	CASKTQGLDEKLFF	TGTGCCAGCAAAACACAGGGTTTGGATGAAAAACTGTTTTTT
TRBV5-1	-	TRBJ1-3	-	CASSIQGSGNTIYF	TGCGCCAGCAGCATTCAGGGTTCTGGAAACACCATATATTTT
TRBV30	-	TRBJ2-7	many	CAWSYDSSYEQYF	TGTGCCTGGAGTTATGACAGCTCCTACGAGCAGTACTTC
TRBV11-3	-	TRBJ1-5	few	CASSLDPGGPQHF	TGTGCCAGCAGCTTAGATCCGGGAGGGCCCCAGCATTTT
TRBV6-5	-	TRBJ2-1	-	CAAIESGSLDEQFF	TGTGCCGCTATTGAAAGCGGAAGTTTGGATGAGCAGTTCTTC
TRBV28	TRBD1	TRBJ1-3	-	CASRRQGNTIYF	TGTGCCAGCAGACGACAGGGCAACACCATATATTTT
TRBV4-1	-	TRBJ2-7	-	CASSPAKGGHSSYEQYF	TGCGCCAGCAGCCCAGCTAAAGGGGGTCATAGCTCCTACGAGCAGTACTTC
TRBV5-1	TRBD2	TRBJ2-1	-	CASSEGTSGSMFF	TGCGCCAGCAGCGAAGGGACTAGCGGGAGCATGTTCTTC
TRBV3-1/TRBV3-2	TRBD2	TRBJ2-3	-	CASSQGLAGGTDTQYF	TGTGCCAGCAGCCAAGGCTTAGCGGGAGGCACAGATACGCAGTATTTT
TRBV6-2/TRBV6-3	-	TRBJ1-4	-	CASSYNIKPHEKLFF	TGTGCCAGCAGTTACAACATCAAACCTCATGAAAAACTGTTTTTT